The T cell receptor (beta chain) described here comes from a study of blood T cell repertoires in COVID-19. The CDR3 contains 15 residues. V lost 3 bases and J 4 bases, leaving 13 bases between the germline ends. Germline CDR1 is MNHNS and CDR2 is SASEGT. Sequenced by immunoSEQ multiplex PCR; TCRdb stores in-frame clones only, minus some. The sample includes under 450,000 clones, approximately 91% seen only once; the top ten take 0.8% to 0.9%. Specimen: PBMCs or T cells enriched from blood (not recorded which). The chain has TRBV6-1 and TRBJ1-5, with D maybe TRBD1 (5 bases). The TCR originated in a woman in her 40s who had been exposed to COVID-19. In DNA, the CDR3 is TGTGCCAGCAGTGAGTCGGGGGGGAATAATCAGCCCCAGCATTTT. Encoded protein: CASSESGGNNQPQHF.